Reported below is one TCR beta chain. Its antigen is currently unknown. What was amplified from RNA transcripts were TCR beta CDR3 regions. The study used the HTBI primer set for a first-round RT-PCR of the TCR CDR3. TCRdb ran MiXCR on the multiplex PCR reads and lists one entry per CDR3 protein. Of fewer than 650,000 distinct CDR3 sequences detected, around 14% appear once; the ten largest clones hold 5% to 7%. These data belong to a study of T cells in Graves' hyperthyroidism and ophthalmopathy. Study findings and constraints: Median prediction lead before ophthalmopathy onset was around 7 months with the model.

The sequenced sample consisted of blood. The clonotype originates from a woman younger than 45 with Graves' hyperthyroidism that later progressed to Graves' ophthalmopathy.

Here the CDR3 reads CASSYTSGIYEQYF. The CDR3 DNA is TGTGCCAGCAGTTACACTAGCGGGATATACGAGCAGTACTTC. The chain recombines TRBV6-2 or TRBV6-3 with TRBJ2-7; 10 nucleotides align to TRBD2. V trimming: 2 bases; J trimming: 4 bases; junction bases outside the gene matches: 2. This CDR3 region has 14 residues. Germline loops: CDR1 MNHEY, CDR2 SVGEGT.